The 14 T cell receptor beta chains below were found in one sample sequenced in a study of blood T cell repertoires in COVID-19. Produced via immunoSEQ multiplex PCR; TCRdb's table is partial and in-frame only. The sample yields around 140,000 clones, over 70% seen once. Sequenced material: peripheral blood. These receptors were collected from a human donor in a cohort sampled during active COVID-19.

This clone was found a few times. The chain couples TRBV3-1 (or the pseudogene TRBV3-2) to TRBJ2-2; 9 bases agree with TRBD1. This CDR3 comprises 15 residues. V gave up 5 bases and J gave up 7 bases; unmatched junction bases: 8. Germline-derived CDR1 and CDR2 are LGHDT and YNNKEL (reference sequence). Written as DNA, the CDR3 is TGTGCCAGCAGCACCCTGACAGGGGGATTCGGGGAGCTGTTTTTT. It encodes CASSTLTGGFGELFF.

The chain has TRBV3-1 (or the pseudogene TRBV3-2) and TRBJ2-1; 8 bases are shared with TRBD2. Germline CDR1 reads LGHDT; CDR2 reads YNNKEL (reference sequence). The CDR3 contains 13 residues. J was trimmed by 14 bases and V by 0 bases; bases with no gene match: 6. CDR3 DNA sequence: TGTGCCAGCAGCCAAGATCCTAGCGGGCGCAAGTTCTTC. It specifies CASSQDPSGRKFF.

Points on this clone: In the same sample, other DNA sequences code for this CDR3. This chain connects TRBV7-9 to TRBJ1-2, with TRBD1 identical over 8 bases. J was trimmed by 3 bases and V by 1 base; bases with no gene match: 4. This CDR3 contains 15 residues. Germline V gene data show CDR1 as SEHNR and CDR2 as FQNEAQ (reference sequence). CDR3 residues: CASSLGQGRDYGYTF. In DNA, the CDR3 is TGTGCCAGCAGCTTAGGACAGGGGCGAGACTATGGCTACACCTTC.

This CDR3 reads CASSFGGKGAKNIQYF. The CDR3 nucleotides are TGTGCCAGCAGTTTTGGAGGGAAAGGAGCCAAAAACATTCAGTACTTC. The V call is TRBV28, the J call TRBJ2-4, with D possibly being TRBD2 (6 bases). Trimming removed 3 bases at V and 0 bases at J, with 12 bases between. The CDR3 spans 16 residues. Germline lookup yields CDR1 MDHEN and CDR2 SYDVKM.

V usage is TRBV19 and J usage is TRBJ1-5; 11 nucleotides agree with TRBD1. The junction had 10 bases not matched to a gene; V was cut back by 7 bases and J by 8 bases. Germline CDR1 is LNHDA and CDR2 is SQIVND (reference sequence). The CDR3 runs 15 residues. This chain's CDR3 is CASTLGQGAIEPQHF. CDR3 nucleotides: TGTGCCAGTACCCTTGGACAGGGGGCTATAGAGCCCCAGCATTTT.

This chain uses TRBV3-1 (or the pseudogene TRBV3-2) with TRBJ2-7, with TRBD2 identical over 11 bases. The CDR3 length is 15 residues. Losses at the gene ends were 3 bases for V and 0 bases for J; bases not matched to a gene: 1. Germline CDR1 is LGHDT and CDR2 is YNNKEL (reference sequence). CDR3 sequence reads: CASSQGLAVSYEQYF. CDR3 nucleotides: TGTGCCAGCAGCCAGGGACTAGCGGTCTCCTACGAGCAGTACTTC.

This chain connects TRBV20-1 to TRBJ1-2; D not resolved. Germline CDR1 DFQATT, CDR2 SNEGSKA (reference sequence). The CDR3 loop spans 12 amino acids. The ends were cut back, 3 bases at V and 2 bases at J, with 7 bases in the middle. The CDR3 bases are TGCAGTGCTAGTGCGGGAAACTATGGCTACACCTTC. It specifies CSASAGNYGYTF.

V and J are TRBV12-3 or TRBV12-4 and TRBJ2-2; D may be TRBD1 (5 bases). CDR3 length: 13 residues. The V end was cut by 3 bases, the J end by 4 bases, with 6 bases between. The CDR3 coding sequence is TGTGCCAGCAGTTTTACAGGCACCGGGGAGCTGTTTTTT. This encodes CASSFTGTGELFF.

The chain recombines TRBV7-3 with TRBJ2-7, with D tentatively TRBD2 (6 bases). CDR1 SGHTA and CDR2 FQGTGA come from the germline V gene. V lost 3 bases to trimming and J lost 3 bases, with 15 bases between them. This CDR3 is 15 amino acids long. CDR3 in amino acids: CASSFMRDWGYEQYV. The CDR3 DNA is TGTGCCAGCAGCTTTATGCGGGACTGGGGCTACGAGCAGTACGTC.

This sequence joins TRBV14 and TRBJ1-2; 7 bases line up with TRBD1. CDR1 SGHDN and CDR2 FVKESK come from the germline V gene. The CDR3 sequence is 13 residues long. V was clipped by 2 bases and J by 8 bases; unmatched bases: 5. The CDR3 is CASSQRTGLGYTF. CDR3 DNA sequence: TGTGCCAGCAGCCAACGGACAGGTCTCGGCTACACCTTC.

V gene TRBV30 combines with J gene TRBJ2-3; unclear D gene. The germline V gene has CDR1 GTSNPN and CDR2 SVGIG (reference sequence). The CDR3 totals 12 residues. V lost 4 bases to trimming and J lost 4 bases, with 9 bases between them. The CDR3 protein is CAWNLMSDTQYF. Written as DNA, the CDR3 is TGTGCCTGGAACCTAATGTCAGATACGCAGTATTTT.

The CDR3: CASSLVGDSYSNQPQHF. Here the CDR3 DNA reads TGTGCCAGCAGCTTAGTGGGGGACAGTTATAGCAATCAGCCCCAGCATTTT. This chain links TRBV7-2 with TRBJ1-5; 7 bases map to TRBD1. CDR3 length: 17 amino acids. The germline CDR1 and CDR2 sequences are SGHTA and FQGNSA. Trimming removed 1 base from V and 0 bases from J; junction bases left unmatched: 6. Full variable domain (remainder filled in from reference TRBV7-2 and TRBJ1-5): GAGVSQSPSNKVTEKGKDVELRCDPISGHTALYWYRQSLGQGLEFLIYFQGNSAPDKSGLPSDRFSAERTGGSVSTLTIQRTQQEDSAVYLCASSLVGDSYSNQPQHFGDGTRLSIL.

The gene calls are TRBV3-1 (or the pseudogene TRBV3-2) and TRBJ1-1; 9 nucleotides match TRBD1. The V gene's germline CDR1 is LGHDT and CDR2 YNNKEL (reference sequence). The CDR3 contains 17 residues. Trimming at V came to 7 bases and at J to 3 bases, leaving 15 bases not matched to a gene. CDR3 amino acids: CASNNKNRGQLHTEAFF. In DNA, the CDR3 is TGTGCCAGCAATAACAAAAACAGGGGGCAGTTACACACTGAAGCTTTCTTT.

The chain joins TRBV6-6 to TRBJ2-2; 8 positions match TRBD1. Unmatched junction bases numbered 29, after V lost 5 bases and J lost 3 bases. Germline V gives CDR1 MNHNY, CDR2 SVGAGI (reference sequence). This CDR3 has 23 amino acids. In DNA form, the CDR3 reads TGTGCCAGCAGTCGGGACAGGTTAGTTTCCCGCTCCCCCCAACGCGATTACACCGGGGAGCTGTTTTTT. This encodes CASSRDRLVSRSPQRDYTGELFF.